The clone carrying this TCR beta chain was seen a handful of times. Its antigen is not known. These data originate in a study of neurological immune-mediated disorders. The V gene's germline CDR1 is MGHDK and CDR2 SYGVNS. The V segment lost 5 bases and the J segment 3 bases; nucleotides outside the gene matches: 1. The CDR3 extends over 14 amino acids. The authors made cDNA by 5'RACE with 10-nucleotide random UMIs. TCRdb ran MiXCR on the 5' RACE reads and lists one entry per CDR3 protein. This sample has 65,000 to 70,000 distinct CDR3 sequences; about 4.2% occur once, and the top ten carry 1% to 1.5%. Findings and limits, study-wide: Private repertoires in all groups were suggested, as expanded clones shared no CDR3 amino acid sequences across subjects. The repertoires of 18 of 34 multiple sclerosis patients were placed by phylogenetic grouping in a single related-CDR3 cluster, which may be a signature.

The chain couples TRBV25-1 to TRBJ2-2; 9 nucleotides align to TRBD1. The sequence came from a man aged 25-45 years with multiple sclerosis. Sequences were obtained from PBMCs. CDR3 sequence reads: CASSTGGDTGELFF. CDR3 sequence (DNA): TGTGCCAGCAGTACAGGGGGCGACACCGGGGAGCTGTTTTTT.